The 29 T cell receptor beta chains listed next were all sequenced from one sample in a study of blood T cell repertoires in COVID-19. Assay used: immunoSEQ multiplex PCR; TCRdb lists only in-frame clones, some missing. The sample records more than 150,000 clones, roughly 80% being singletons. Sequenced material: peripheral blood. The source of these receptors is a man aged 60 to 75 with active or convalescent COVID-19.

The chain has TRBV7-9 and TRBJ1-2; D is unresolved. Trimming left V 1 base short and J 2 bases short, with 8 bases between. The CDR3 is 14 amino acids. Germline CDR1 and CDR2: SEHNR and FQNEAQ (reference sequence). In nucleotides, the CDR3 is TGTGCCAGCAGCTTAGTTCAGGCAAACTATGGCTACACCTTC. Protein sequence: CASSLVQANYGYTF. Using reference TRBV7-9 and TRBJ1-2 for the parts outside the CDR3, the full variable domain is DTGVSQNPRHKITKRGQNVTFRCDPISEHNRLYWYRQTLGQGPEFLTYFQNEAQLEKSRLLSDRFSAERPKGSFSTLEIQRTEQGDSAMYLCASSLVQANYGYTFGSGTRLTVV.

The DNA for the CDR3 is TGTGCCAGCAGCTTAGGGACAGGGCCCTACGAGCAGTACTTC. As protein: CASSLGTGPYEQYF. The chain links TRBV7-9 to TRBJ2-7, with 8 bases aligning to TRBD1. Germline values: CDR1 SEHNR, CDR2 FQNEAQ (reference sequence). V shed 1 base and J 2 bases; nucleotides not matched to a gene: 1. This CDR3 is built from 14 residues.

The rearrangement uses TRBV14 and TRBJ2-7; D is perhaps TRBD1 (6 bases). Germline CDR1 SGHDN, CDR2 FVKESK. This CDR3 has 14 residues. Trimming left V 1 base short and J 5 bases short, with 12 bases between. Here the CDR3 DNA reads TGTGCCAGCAGCCAAGGGGACATTGCCAACGAGCAGTACTTC. Its protein product is CASSQGDIANEQYF. Drawing the rest from reference TRBV14 and TRBJ2-7, the complete variable domain is EAGVTQFPSHSVIEKGQTVTLRCDPISGHDNLYWYRRVMGKEIKFLLHFVKESKQDESGMPNNRFLAERTGGTYSTLKVQPAELEDSGVYFCASSQGDIANEQYFGPGTRLTVT.

V is TRBV5-1 and J is TRBJ1-3; D remains ambiguous. The germline gives CDR1 SGHRS, CDR2 YFSETQ. The CDR3 runs to 14 residues. Trimming left V 0 bases short and J 0 bases short, with 4 bases between. The CDR3 protein is CASSLAFSGNTIYF. DNA of the CDR3: TGCGCCAGCAGCTTGGCGTTCTCTGGAAACACCATATATTTT.

This clone was seen just once. This chain links TRBV4-3 with TRBJ1-5; tentative D call: TRBD1 (5 bases). Germline-derived CDR1 and CDR2 are LGHNA and YSLEER. Trimming left V 0 bases short and J 3 bases short, with 15 bases between. The CDR3 extends over 17 amino acids. The CDR3 DNA reads TGCGCCAGCAGCCAAGAGCTTACAGGCTTTACCAATCAGCCCCAGCATTTT. This codes for CASSQELTGFTNQPQHF.

DNA for the CDR3: TGTGCCAGCAGCCAAGGACTAGCGGGAACGTACGAGCAGTACTTC. Its protein is CASSQGLAGTYEQYF. V is TRBV5-4 and J is TRBJ2-7; 12 bases agree with TRBD2. The germline V gene has CDR1 SGHNT and CDR2 YYREEE (reference sequence). The CDR3 extends over 15 amino acids. With V trimmed by 4 bases and J by 4 bases, 6 bases remained unmatched.

This sequence joins TRBV15 and TRBJ1-5, with D maybe TRBD1 (6 bases). This CDR3 has 14 residues. The germline V gene encodes CDR1 LNHNV and CDR2 YYDKDF (reference sequence). The germline V and J ends were trimmed by 5 bases and 7 bases, with 15 bases remaining between them. CDR3 residues: CATSSTGREQPQHF. CDR3 nucleotides: TGTGCCACCAGCTCGACAGGACGAGAGCAGCCCCAGCATTTT.

The rearrangement uses TRBV18 and TRBJ1-1, with D tentatively TRBD1 (5 bases). Per the germline V gene, CDR1 is KGHSH and CDR2 is LQKENI. The length of the CDR3 is 16 residues. V lost 0 bases and J 5 bases, leaving 16 bases between the germline ends. Here the CDR3 reads CASSPPVGRGVTEAFF. DNA for the CDR3: TGTGCCAGCTCACCACCGGTAGGGCGGGGGGTAACTGAAGCTTTCTTT. Variable domain in full (rest from reference TRBV18 and TRBJ1-1): NAGVMQNPRHLVRRRGQEARLRCSPMKGHSHVYWYRQLPEEGLKFMVYLQKENIIDESGMPKERFSAEFPKEGPSILRIQQVVRGDSAAYFCASSPPVGRGVTEAFFGQGTRLTVV.

V gene TRBV19 combines with J gene TRBJ1-2, with 8 bases that match TRBD1. V gave up 6 bases and J gave up 6 bases; unmatched junction bases: 3. CDR3 length: 12 residues. The germline V gene encodes CDR1 LNHDA and CDR2 SQIVND (reference sequence). The CDR3, as DNA: TGTGCCAGTAGCCAGGGGGCGGATGGCTACACCTTC. Its translation: CASSQGADGYTF.

This chain connects TRBV19 to TRBJ1-5; TRBD1 matches at 7 bases. V was pared by 2 bases and J by 4 bases, with 17 bases of the junction left unmatched. The CDR3 covers 19 residues. From germline, CDR1 is LNHDA and CDR2 SQIVND (reference sequence). The CDR3 is CASSITLTGPPSGNQPQHF. As DNA, the CDR3 is TGTGCCAGTAGTATAACCTTGACAGGGCCCCCCTCGGGAAATCAGCCCCAGCATTTT.

This CDR3 is CASSPQAEAEAFF. DNA for the CDR3: TGTGCCAGCAGCCCCCAGGCGGAGGCTGAAGCTTTCTTT. V gene TRBV7-3 combines with J gene TRBJ1-1; D gene ambiguous. This CDR3 spans 13 amino acids. CDR1 and CDR2 from the germline V gene are SGHTA and FQGTGA. V gave up 5 bases and J gave up 6 bases, with 13 bases separating them.

The chain uses TRBV6-5 and TRBJ1-6, with unresolved D. The CDR3 loop spans 13 amino acids. The germline V gene encodes CDR1 MNHEY and CDR2 SVGAGI. V was clipped by 1 base and J by 10 bases, with 8 bases between them. CDR3 protein: CASSYLSGSPLHF. For the CDR3, the DNA is TGTGCCAGCAGTTACTTATCCGGGTCACCCCTCCACTTT.

The chain links TRBV6-5 to TRBJ2-1; D gene uncertain. CDR1 MNHEY and CDR2 SVGAGI come from the germline V gene. V was cut by 7 bases and J by 6 bases, with 10 bases left in between. The CDR3 length is 12 residues. CDR3 DNA: TGTGCCAGCACCCCACCAGGCAATGAGCAGTTCTTC. Translation: CASTPPGNEQFF.

Here the CDR3 reads CASSYSQQGGHGYTF. CDR3 sequence (DNA): TGTGCCAGCAGTTACAGCCAGCAGGGAGGCCATGGCTACACCTTC. V is TRBV6-6 and J is TRBJ1-2; a possible D gene is TRBD1 (5 bases). Germline loops: CDR1 MNHNY, CDR2 SVGAGI (reference sequence). The CDR3 covers 15 residues. V was clipped by 2 bases and J by 6 bases, with 16 bases between them.

This chain uses TRBV13 with TRBJ2-7; TRBD2 is a possible D gene (5 bases). This CDR3 has 17 amino acids. Germline V CDR1 and CDR2: PRHDT, FYEKMQ (reference sequence). Trimming left V 2 bases short and J 0 bases short, with 17 bases between. This chain's CDR3 is CASSLSPLRGSSYEQYF. DNA for the CDR3: TGTGCCAGCAGCTTATCCCCCCTAAGAGGGAGCTCCTACGAGCAGTACTTC. Using reference TRBV13 and TRBJ2-7 for the parts outside the CDR3, the full variable domain is AAGVIQSPRHLIKEKRETATLKCYPIPRHDTVYWYQQGPGQDPQFLISFYEKMQSDKGSIPDRFSAQQFSDYHSELNMSSLELGDSALYFCASSLSPLRGSSYEQYFGPGTRLTVT.

The chain recombines TRBV7-2 with TRBJ2-7; 7 bases map to TRBD1. Germline V gene sequence: CDR1 SGHTA, CDR2 FQGNSA. The CDR3 consists of 13 residues. V dropped 1 base and J dropped 4; count of bases not matched to a gene: 1. CDR3 DNA: TGTGCCAGCAGCTTAGACAGGGGTTACGAGCAGTACTTC. Protein product: CASSLDRGYEQYF.

The chain uses TRBV5-1 and TRBJ2-7, with TRBD1 matching 8 bases. The V gene end was trimmed by 0 bases and the J gene end by 8 bases; junction bases not matched to a gene: 4. This CDR3 is 13 amino acids long. The germline gives CDR1 SGHRS, CDR2 YFSETQ. The CDR3 DNA sequence: TGCGCCAGCAGCTTGGAAGCAGGGGGCAAGCAGTACTTC. Amino acids: CASSLEAGGKQYF.

The chain recombines TRBV3-1 (or the pseudogene TRBV3-2) with TRBJ2-7; D unclear. The CDR3 totals 11 residues. V was shortened by 2 bases and J by 4 bases, with 3 bases between the two germline ends. Germline V gene data show CDR1 as LGHDT and CDR2 as YNNKEL (reference sequence). The CDR3 protein is CASSQLYEQYF. As DNA, the CDR3 is TGTGCCAGCAGCCAACTGTACGAGCAGTACTTC.

A few counts support this clone. One end of the junction fails to match germline, which may point to a read error. The chain uses TRBV19 and TRBJ1-5, with a possible D match to TRBD1 (5 bases). Per germline, CDR1 LNHDA and CDR2 SQIVND (reference sequence). The CDR3 contains 13 residues. The CDR3 DNA sequence: TGTGCCAGTAGTCAGGGCCTCAATCAGGCCCAGCATTTT. Translating it yields CASSQGLNQAQHF.

This clone was observed a single time. The chain employs TRBV9 and TRBJ2-7; tentatively, D is TRBD2 (6 bases). The V gene lost 0 bases and the J gene lost 4 bases, with 20 bases spanning the gap. Germline lookup yields CDR1 SGDLS and CDR2 YYNGEE. The CDR3 length is 17 residues. The CDR3 nucleotides read TGTGCCAGCAGCGTAGCGCCGGGACTTCCTTCCCTATACGAGCAGTACTTC. It specifies CASSVAPGLPSLYEQYF. Variable domain in full (rest from reference TRBV9 and TRBJ2-7): DSGVTQTPKHLITATGQRVTLRCSPRSGDLSVYWYQQSLDQGLQFLIQYYNGEERAKGNILERFSAQQFPDLHSELNLSSLELGDSALYFCASSVAPGLPSLYEQYFGPGTRLTVT.

The chain joins TRBV27 to TRBJ1-5; a weak D match, TRBD1 (6 bases). Germline loops: CDR1 MNHEY, CDR2 SMNVEV (reference sequence). This CDR3 is built from 16 residues. Between the trimmed V and J ends, which lost 5 bases and 6 bases, there was a span of 20 bases. The CDR3 coding sequence is TGTGCCAGCAGTCCCGGGGTTCCAACCAGGGGTCAGCCCCAGCATTTT. It is translated as CASSPGVPTRGQPQHF.

The chain combines TRBV28 with TRBJ2-2; 7 bases agree with TRBD1. This CDR3 has 14 amino acids. The V gene end was trimmed by 2 bases and the J gene end by 7 bases; junction bases not matched to a gene: 4. Germline V gives CDR1 MDHEN, CDR2 SYDVKM. The CDR3 coding sequence is TGTGCCAGCAGTTTAGGCCAGGGGGTCGGGGAGCTGTTTTTT. It specifies CASSLGQGVGELFF.

This clone was found a few times. The gene calls are TRBV20-1 and TRBJ1-5; D is ambiguous. Germline loops: CDR1 DFQATT, CDR2 SNEGSKA (reference sequence). CDR3 length: 14 residues. Trimming removed 3 bases at V and 2 bases at J, with 11 bases between. CDR3 nucleotides: TGCAGTGCTAGTCGGCCTACAGGCAATCAGCCCCAGCATTTT. Residues: CSASRPTGNQPQHF.

The rearrangement uses TRBV2 and TRBJ2-2; maybe TRBD2 (5 bases). This CDR3 is 15 amino acids long. Germline loops: CDR1 SNHLY, CDR2 FYNNEI. V lost 4 bases to trimming and J lost 5 bases, with 14 bases between them. Here the CDR3 reads CASSVVPGWTGELFF. CDR3 in DNA: TGTGCCAGCAGTGTCGTTCCGGGGTGGACCGGGGAGCTGTTTTTT.

The chain couples TRBV28 to TRBJ1-2; TRBD1 matches at 7 bases. The CDR3 extends over 15 amino acids. Germline V gene data show CDR1 as MDHEN and CDR2 as SYDVKM. J was trimmed by 4 bases and V by 6 bases; bases with no gene match: 11. The CDR3 loop reads CASRVEGGAGYGYTF. CDR3 nucleotides: TGTGCCAGCAGGGTTGAAGGGGGCGCCGGCTATGGCTACACCTTC.

J is TRBJ2-5 and V is TRBV6-6; D is unclear. Trimming pared 7 bases from V and 0 bases from J, leaving 9 bases between. This CDR3 is built from 13 residues. The germline CDR1 and CDR2 sequences are MNHNY and SVGAGI (reference sequence). The CDR3 reads CASIGANQETQYF. Written as DNA, the CDR3 is TGTGCCAGCATTGGAGCAAACCAAGAGACCCAGTACTTC.

Only a few counts were recorded for this clone. This chain joins TRBV29-1 and TRBJ1-1; 7 bases are shared with TRBD1. The length of the CDR3 is 12 residues. Unmatched junction bases numbered 0, after V lost 2 bases and J lost 3 bases. The germline CDR1 and CDR2 sequences are SQVTM and ANQGSEA. Here the CDR3 reads CSVEQGDTEAFF. Written as DNA, the CDR3 is TGCAGCGTTGAACAGGGGGACACTGAAGCTTTCTTT. Using reference TRBV29-1 and TRBJ1-1 for the parts outside the CDR3, the full variable domain is SAVISQKPSRDICQRGTSLTIQCQVDSQVTMMFWYRQQPGQSLTLIATANQGSEATYESGFVIDKFPISRPNLTFSTLTVSNMSPEDSSIYLCSVEQGDTEAFFGQGTRLTVV.

The chain recombines TRBV24-1 with TRBJ2-7; 8 nucleotides agree with TRBD2. The length of the CDR3 is 16 residues. Trimming at V came to 2 bases and at J to 7 bases, leaving 12 bases not matched to a gene. Germline CDR1 KGHDR, CDR2 SFDVKD. The chain's CDR3 is CATSDSPGLETGEQYF. CDR3 sequence (DNA): TGTGCCACCAGTGATTCCCCGGGACTAGAGACGGGGGAGCAGTACTTC.

V gene TRBV27 combines with J gene TRBJ2-7; 8 bases are a match to TRBD1. The ends lost 5 bases at V and 5 bases at J; junction bases unmatched: 2. In germline, CDR1 is MNHEY, CDR2 SMNVEV (reference sequence). The CDR3 covers 12 residues. The CDR3 region is CASSRTGNEQYF. DNA of the CDR3: TGTGCCAGCAGTCGGACAGGGAACGAGCAGTACTTC.